This entry is about one TCR beta chain. This entry belongs to a study of blood T cell repertoires in COVID-19. Study-level information: Sites in the United States, Italy and Spain provided acute and convalescent COVID-19 samples. Sample material is recorded as cDNA or gDNA derived from T cells, B-cell-depleted T cells, or PBMCs.

Germline assignment: CDR1 SGDLS and CDR2 YYNGEE. The CDR3 runs to 17 residues. V shed 0 bases and J 3 bases; nucleotides not matched to a gene: 9. In the original analysis: Reference gene primers were amplified, and this amplification served to estimate nucleated cell counts. Libraries were prepared by immunoSEQ multiplex PCR; TCRdb keeps only in-frame clonotypes and omits some of them. The V and J calls and clone size are taken from that table; D and trimming were inferred from the DNA. The sample holds 90,000 to 130,000 clones, roughly 79% seen once. The specimen was peripheral blood. This sequence joins TRBV9 and TRBJ2-1; 7 nucleotides align to TRBD2. This TCR derives from a woman of 80 years or more with active or convalescent COVID-19. The CDR3 DNA sequence: TGTGCCAGCAGCGTAGGGGAGGGAGCGGGTCTCTACAATGAGCAGTTCTTC. Its protein is CASSVGEGAGLYNEQFF.